The subject of this entry is one TCR beta chain. These data belong to a study of CD8 T cells in Susac syndrome. Germline V gives CDR1 KGHSH, CDR2 LQKENI. V lost 0 bases and J lost 4, with 11 bases in between. The length of the CDR3 is 15 residues. Random hexamers served to reverse transcribe roughly 0.5 to 1 ug RNA. One entry per CDR3 protein, called by TCRdb with MiXCR from the immunoSEQ multiplex PCR reads. Of roughly 200,000 distinct CDR3 sequences listed, roughly 90% were seen once; the top ten hold approximately 0.09%. The chain carries TRBV18 and TRBJ2-3, with D tentatively TRBD1 (6 bases). This receptor was taken from a human donor with Susac syndrome. Sequenced sample: CD4+ T cells from PBMCs. In DNA, the CDR3 is TGTGCCAGCTCACCACCCCTCCAGGGGTCAGATACGCAGTATTTT. Protein: CASSPPLQGSDTQYF.